This TCR beta chain was identified during a study of cytomegalovirus exposure and HLA in healthy donors. Study-level results: Among TCR beta chains of equal frequency, HLA-associated ones were more clonally expanded in a later analysis.

J was trimmed by 9 bases and V by 1 base; bases with no gene match: 9. The CDR3 runs 16 residues. Germline V gives CDR1 MGHRA, CDR2 YSYEKL. 13 Jbeta primers and 60 Vbeta primers were used for the PCR. Study processing details: Tens of millions of unique TCR beta chains, some 11 million shared, were counted in a later analysis. TCRdb's copy holds only in-frame clones and misses some; the assay was immunoSEQ multiplex PCR. V and J calls and clone size are given by that table; D and trimming were obtained from the DNA. The sample contains 150,000 or so clones, approximately 80% of which appear only once. At collection, donors were nominally healthy, but unrecorded immune exposures were probable. As to this clone: No antigen is known for it.

The rearrangement uses TRBV4-1 and TRBJ2-3; 11 bases agree with TRBD2. The clonotype was recovered from a man aged 45-65 years in good health and CMV-seropositive. Specimen: PBMCs. DNA of the CDR3: TGCGCCAGCAGCCAAGCGACTAGCGGGGAGGTCGGAACGCAGTATTTT. Translated, it gives CASSQATSGEVGTQYF.